This TCR beta chain was profiled in a study of T-cell reconstitution after alpha-beta-depleted transplantation in children (dated by TCRdb to the mid-2010s). Study-level background: Using TCR repertoire profiling, the study followed T-cell immune reconstitution in a quantitative way in children after TCRalphabeta/CD19-depleted allogeneic hematopoietic cell transplantation.

The library was made by PCR. Sequencing was performed on an Illumina HiSeq 2500. TCR libraries were prepared with molecular barcoding, using unique molecular identifiers to normalize TCRbeta repertoire quantification. The public reads were quality trimmed at Q25 with fastp and then assembled into clones with MiXCR by TCRdb, keeping productive beta chains. Entries that share a CDR3 protein sequence are merged under the most common genes and DNA. Recorded for this sample are more than 85,000 distinct CDR3 sequences; around a tenth of them occurred a single time. The ten largest clones represent approximately 8% of the sample. This clonotype was seen at least ten times. No cognate antigen has been identified for it. There are no base qualities to consult, and no much larger clone falls within one base. V and J are trimmed by 5 bases and 7 bases, and the gene matches miss 14 bases of the junction. The CDR3 sequence holds 16 residues, the cysteine and phenylalanine included. The only DNA kept is the CDR3, 48 bases in frame from the first base. Based on the germline V gene, the CDR1 and CDR2 sequences are MNHEY and SVGEGT.

This chain joins TRBV6-2 or TRBV6-3 to TRBJ2-1; 7 bases in the junction line up with TRBD2. Sequences were derived from PBMCs from the stem cell graft donor, sampled from the stem cell graft. This clonotype was sampled from a human donor who donated a stem cell graft to a child with acute lymphoblastic leukemia. The DNA is TGTGCCAGCAGTCCCCAGAGTTCCGGGAGGAGAAATGAGCAGTTCTTC. Its protein reads: CASSPQSSGRRNEQFF.